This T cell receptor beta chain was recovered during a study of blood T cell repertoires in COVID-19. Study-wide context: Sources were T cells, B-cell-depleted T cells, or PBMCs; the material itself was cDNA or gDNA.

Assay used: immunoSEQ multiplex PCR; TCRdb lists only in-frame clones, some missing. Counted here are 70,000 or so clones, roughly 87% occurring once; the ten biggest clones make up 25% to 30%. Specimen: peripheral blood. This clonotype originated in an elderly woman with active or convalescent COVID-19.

The CDR3 protein is CASSPSTLSYEQYF. DNA for the CDR3: TGTGCCAGCAGTCCAAGCACCCTCTCCTACGAGCAGTACTTC. The genes are TRBV6-2 or TRBV6-3 and TRBJ2-7; D unclear. Looked up from germline, CDR1 is MNHEY and CDR2 is SVGEGT. V lost 5 bases to trimming and J lost 0 bases, with 11 bases between them. The CDR3 sequence is 14 residues long.